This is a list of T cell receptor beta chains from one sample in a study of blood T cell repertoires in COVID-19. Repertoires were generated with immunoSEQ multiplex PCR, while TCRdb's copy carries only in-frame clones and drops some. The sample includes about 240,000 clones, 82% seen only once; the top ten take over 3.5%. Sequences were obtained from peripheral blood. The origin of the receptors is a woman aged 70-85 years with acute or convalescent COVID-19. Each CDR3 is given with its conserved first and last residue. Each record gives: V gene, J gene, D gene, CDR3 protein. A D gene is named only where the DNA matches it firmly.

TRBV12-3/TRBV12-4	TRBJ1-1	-	CASRVQGNTEAFF
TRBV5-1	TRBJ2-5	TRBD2	CASSLDSGGTQYF
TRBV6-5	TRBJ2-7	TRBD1	CASSTGQSSYEQYF
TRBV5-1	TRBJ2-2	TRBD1	CACSWGQGADTGELFF
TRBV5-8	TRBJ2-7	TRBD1	CASSSIQPRDSPYEQYF
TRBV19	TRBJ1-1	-	CASSIGTGNFF
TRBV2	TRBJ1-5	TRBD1	CASSQQGAVGQPQHF
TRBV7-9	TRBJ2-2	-	CASSLNNGELFF
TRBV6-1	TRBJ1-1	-	CASSEVIGSGAEAFF
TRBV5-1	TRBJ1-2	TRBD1	CASSDGTGFGYTF
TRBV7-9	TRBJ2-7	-	CASSLRTGEQYF
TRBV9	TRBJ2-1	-	CASSQQQDPYNEQFF
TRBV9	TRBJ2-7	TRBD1	CASSPQTGGRYEQYF
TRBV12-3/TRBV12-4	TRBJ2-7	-	CASSLSIRYEQYF
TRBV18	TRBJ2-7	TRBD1	CASSPRTGASYEQYF
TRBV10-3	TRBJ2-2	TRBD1	CAISPDRDTGELFF
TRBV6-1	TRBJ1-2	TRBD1	CASSEPDRANYGYTF
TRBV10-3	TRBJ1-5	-	CAIRESGYSNQPQHF
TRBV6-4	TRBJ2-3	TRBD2	CASRPLAGGTDTQYF
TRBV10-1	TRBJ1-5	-	CASSESIPGPQHF
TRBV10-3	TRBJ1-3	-	CAVAAGAEGNTIYF
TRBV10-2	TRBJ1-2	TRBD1	CASSESTGIQYGYTF
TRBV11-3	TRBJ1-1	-	CASSLDHPTPWNTEAFF
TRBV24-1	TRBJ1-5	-	CATSETTGYSNQPQHF
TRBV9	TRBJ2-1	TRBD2	CASSPSGGAFYNEQFF
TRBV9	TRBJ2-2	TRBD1	CASRSGQGAAGELFF
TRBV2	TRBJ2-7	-	CASSEGSRVYEQYF
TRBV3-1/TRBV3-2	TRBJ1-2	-	CASSQATDYGYTF
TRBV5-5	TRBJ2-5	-	CASSLAMSTGTQYF
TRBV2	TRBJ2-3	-	CASSSGRAPTGTQYF
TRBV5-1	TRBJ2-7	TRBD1	CASSLNRGYEQYF
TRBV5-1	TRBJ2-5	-	CASSIPLGRGPYQETQYF
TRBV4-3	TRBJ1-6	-	CASRPTRDNSPLHF
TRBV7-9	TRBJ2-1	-	CASSLVGVISYNEQFF
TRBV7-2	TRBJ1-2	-	CASSSQGVVPYGYTF
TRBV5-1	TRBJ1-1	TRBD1	CASSFGQGGITEAFF
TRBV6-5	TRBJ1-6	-	CASSYSITGFHSPLHF
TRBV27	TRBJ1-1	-	CASSLRGYTEAFF
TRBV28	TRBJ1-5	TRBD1	CASSPDRGNNQPQHF